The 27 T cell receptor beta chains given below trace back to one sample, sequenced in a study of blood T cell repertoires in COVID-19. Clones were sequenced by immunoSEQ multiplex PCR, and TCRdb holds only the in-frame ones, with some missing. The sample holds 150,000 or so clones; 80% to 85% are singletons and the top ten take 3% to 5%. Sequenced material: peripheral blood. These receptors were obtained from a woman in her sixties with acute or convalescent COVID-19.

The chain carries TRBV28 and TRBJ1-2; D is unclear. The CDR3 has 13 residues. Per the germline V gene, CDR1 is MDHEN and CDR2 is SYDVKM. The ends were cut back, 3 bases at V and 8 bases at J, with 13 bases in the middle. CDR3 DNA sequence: TGTGCCAGCAGTTTGGTGCCGGCGAGGGGCTACACCTTC. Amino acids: CASSLVPARGYTF.

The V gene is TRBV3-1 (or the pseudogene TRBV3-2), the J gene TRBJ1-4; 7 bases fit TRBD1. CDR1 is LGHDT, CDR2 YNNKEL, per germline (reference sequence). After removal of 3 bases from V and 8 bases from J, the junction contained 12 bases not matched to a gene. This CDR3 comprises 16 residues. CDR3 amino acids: CASSHSTGTVGEKLFF. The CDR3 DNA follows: TGTGCCAGCAGCCATTCAACCGGGACAGTGGGGGAAAAACTGTTTTTT.

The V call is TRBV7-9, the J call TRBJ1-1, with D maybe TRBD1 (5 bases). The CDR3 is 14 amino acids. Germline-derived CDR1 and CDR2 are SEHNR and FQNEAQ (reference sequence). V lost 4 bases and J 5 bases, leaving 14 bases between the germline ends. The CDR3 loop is CASSSRGRGTEAFF. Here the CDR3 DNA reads TGTGCCAGCAGCTCCCGGGGCCGGGGGACTGAAGCTTTCTTT.

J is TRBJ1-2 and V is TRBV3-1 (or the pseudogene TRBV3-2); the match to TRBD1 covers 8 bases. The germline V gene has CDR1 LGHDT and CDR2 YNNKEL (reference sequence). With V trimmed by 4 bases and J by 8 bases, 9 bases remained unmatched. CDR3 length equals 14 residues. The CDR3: CASSLRAGGGGYTF. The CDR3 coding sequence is TGTGCCAGCAGCCTCAGGGCAGGGGGCGGAGGCTACACCTTC.

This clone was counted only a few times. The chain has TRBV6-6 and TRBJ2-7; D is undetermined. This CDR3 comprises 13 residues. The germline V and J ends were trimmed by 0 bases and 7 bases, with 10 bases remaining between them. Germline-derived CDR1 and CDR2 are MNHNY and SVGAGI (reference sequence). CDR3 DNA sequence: TGTGCCAGCAGTTACTCGGCACCATTGGAGCAGTACTTC. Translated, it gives CASSYSAPLEQYF.

CDR3 residues: CASTPPGGGGNTIYF. The DNA of the CDR3 is TGTGCCAGCACCCCACCGGGGGGGGGTGGAAACACCATATATTTT. This chain connects TRBV6-5 to TRBJ1-3; D perhaps matches TRBD1 (5 bases). There are 15 residues in the CDR3. In germline, CDR1 is MNHEY, CDR2 SVGAGI. Trimming removed 7 bases from V and 3 bases from J, with 16 bases in between.

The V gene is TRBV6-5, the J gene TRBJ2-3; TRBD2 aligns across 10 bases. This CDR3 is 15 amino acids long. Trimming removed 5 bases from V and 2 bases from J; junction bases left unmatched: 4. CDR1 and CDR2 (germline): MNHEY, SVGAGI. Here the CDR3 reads CASSPTSGVTDTQYF. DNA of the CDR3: TGTGCCAGCAGTCCCACTAGCGGGGTCACAGATACGCAGTATTTT.

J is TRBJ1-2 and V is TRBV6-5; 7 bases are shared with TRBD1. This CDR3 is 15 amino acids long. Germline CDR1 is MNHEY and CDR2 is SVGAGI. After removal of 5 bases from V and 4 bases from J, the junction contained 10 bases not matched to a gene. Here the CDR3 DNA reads TGTGCCAGCAGTCAAAACTCGGGACAGCGCTATGGCTACACCTTC. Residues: CASSQNSGQRYGYTF.

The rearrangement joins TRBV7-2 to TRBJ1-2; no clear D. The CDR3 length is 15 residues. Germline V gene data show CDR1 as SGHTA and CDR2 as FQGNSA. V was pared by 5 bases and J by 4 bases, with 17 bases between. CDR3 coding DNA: TGTGCCAGCAGCCTCGCGGACTCATACCGCTATGGCTACACCTTC. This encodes CASSLADSYRYGYTF.

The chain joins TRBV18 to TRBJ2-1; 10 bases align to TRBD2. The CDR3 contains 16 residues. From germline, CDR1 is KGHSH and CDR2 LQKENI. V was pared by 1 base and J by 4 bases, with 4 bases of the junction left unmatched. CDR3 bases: TGTGCCAGCTCACCACTCGCTAGCGGGGGATACAATGAGCAGTTCTTC. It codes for CASSPLASGGYNEQFF.

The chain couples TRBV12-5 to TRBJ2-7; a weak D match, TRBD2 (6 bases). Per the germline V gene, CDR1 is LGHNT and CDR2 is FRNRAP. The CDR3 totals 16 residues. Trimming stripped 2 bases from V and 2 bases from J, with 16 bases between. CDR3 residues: CASGLPGSSDPYEQYF. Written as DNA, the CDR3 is TGTGCTAGTGGTTTGCCCGGTTCTAGCGACCCCTACGAGCAGTACTTC.

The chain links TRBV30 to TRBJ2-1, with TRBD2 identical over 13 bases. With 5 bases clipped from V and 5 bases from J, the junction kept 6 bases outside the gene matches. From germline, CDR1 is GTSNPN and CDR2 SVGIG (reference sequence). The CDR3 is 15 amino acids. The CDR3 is CAWVLAGGPHNEQFF. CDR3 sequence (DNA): TGTGCCTGGGTACTAGCGGGAGGGCCCCACAATGAGCAGTTCTTC.

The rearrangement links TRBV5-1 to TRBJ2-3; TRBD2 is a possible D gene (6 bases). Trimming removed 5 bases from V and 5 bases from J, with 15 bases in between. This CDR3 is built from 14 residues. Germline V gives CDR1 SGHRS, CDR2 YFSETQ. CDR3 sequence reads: CASSRSGAEDTQYF. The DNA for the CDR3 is TGCGCCAGCAGTAGGTCGGGAGCCGAAGATACGCAGTATTTT.

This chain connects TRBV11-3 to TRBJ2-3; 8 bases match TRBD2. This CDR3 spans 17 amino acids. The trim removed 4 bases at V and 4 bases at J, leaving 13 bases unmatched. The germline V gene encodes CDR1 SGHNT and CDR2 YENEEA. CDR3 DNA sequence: TGTGCCAGCAGCTCCCGCGGGACTAGTTCGTCCCCAGATACGCAGTATTTT. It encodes CASSSRGTSSSPDTQYF.

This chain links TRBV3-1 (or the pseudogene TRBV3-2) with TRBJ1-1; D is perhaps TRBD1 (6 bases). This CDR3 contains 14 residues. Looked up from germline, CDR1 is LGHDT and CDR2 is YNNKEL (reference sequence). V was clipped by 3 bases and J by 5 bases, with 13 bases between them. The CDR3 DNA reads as TGTGCCAGCAGCCACGGGGGGCGAGAGACTGAAGCTTTCTTT. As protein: CASSHGGRETEAFF.

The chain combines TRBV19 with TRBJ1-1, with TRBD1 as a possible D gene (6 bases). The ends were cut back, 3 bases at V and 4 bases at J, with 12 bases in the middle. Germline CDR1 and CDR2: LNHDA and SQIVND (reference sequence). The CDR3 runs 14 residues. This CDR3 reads CASSIQGPGTEAFF. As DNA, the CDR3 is TGTGCCAGTAGTATTCAGGGGCCTGGCACTGAAGCTTTCTTT.

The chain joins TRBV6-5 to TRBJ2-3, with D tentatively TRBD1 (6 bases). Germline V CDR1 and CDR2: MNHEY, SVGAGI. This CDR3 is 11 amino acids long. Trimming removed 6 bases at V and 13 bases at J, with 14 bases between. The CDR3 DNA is TGTGCCAGCAGGGTAACAGGGATGGAGTATTTT. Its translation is CASRVTGMEYF.

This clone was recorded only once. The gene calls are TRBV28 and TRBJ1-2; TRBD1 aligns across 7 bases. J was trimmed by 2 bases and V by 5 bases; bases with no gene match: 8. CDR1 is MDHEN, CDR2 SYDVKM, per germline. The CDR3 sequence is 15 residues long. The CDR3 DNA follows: TGTGCCAGCAGTCTGGGACAGTCACTCAACTATGGCTACACCTTC. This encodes CASSLGQSLNYGYTF.

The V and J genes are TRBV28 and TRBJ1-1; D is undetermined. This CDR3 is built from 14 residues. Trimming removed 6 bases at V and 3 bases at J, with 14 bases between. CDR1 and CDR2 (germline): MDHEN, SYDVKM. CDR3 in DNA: TGTGCCAGCAGAGCCTCGGGTTCGGACACTGAAGCTTTCTTT. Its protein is CASRASGSDTEAFF.

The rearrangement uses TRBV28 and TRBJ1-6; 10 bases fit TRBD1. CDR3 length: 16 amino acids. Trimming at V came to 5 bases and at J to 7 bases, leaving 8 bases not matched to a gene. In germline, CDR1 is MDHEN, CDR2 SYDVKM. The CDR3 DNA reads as TGTGCCAGCAGTCCGGGACAGGGGTTTGGCAATTCACCCCTCCACTTT. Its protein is CASSPGQGFGNSPLHF.

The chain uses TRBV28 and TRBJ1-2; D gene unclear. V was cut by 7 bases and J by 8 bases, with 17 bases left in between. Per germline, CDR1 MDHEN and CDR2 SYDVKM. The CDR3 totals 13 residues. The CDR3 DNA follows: TGTGCCAGCAACCTCCGCGTGGGGAGCGGCTACACCTTC. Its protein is CASNLRVGSGYTF.

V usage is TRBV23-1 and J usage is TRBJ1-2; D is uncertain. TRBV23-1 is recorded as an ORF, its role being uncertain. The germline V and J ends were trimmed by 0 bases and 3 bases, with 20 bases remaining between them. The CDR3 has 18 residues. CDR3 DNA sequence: TGCGCCAGCAGTCAATCCGGTTGGAGGGAAGGAAGGGACTATGGCTACACCTTC. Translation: CASSQSGWREGRDYGYTF.

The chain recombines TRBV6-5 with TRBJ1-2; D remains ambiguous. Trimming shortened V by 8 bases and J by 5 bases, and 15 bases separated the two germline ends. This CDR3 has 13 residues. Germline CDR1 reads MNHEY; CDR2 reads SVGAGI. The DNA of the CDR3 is TGTGCCAGCGGTCGCAAGGGAGCATATGGCTACACCTTC. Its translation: CASGRKGAYGYTF.

The CDR3 DNA sequence: TGTGCCAGCAGCTTAAGTCGAGGGAGGGAGCAGTTCTTC. Protein: CASSLSRGREQFF. The chain links TRBV7-3 to TRBJ2-1, with D perhaps TRBD2 (6 bases). The CDR3 length is 13 residues. The V end lost 1 base, the J end lost 10 bases, and 11 bases lay between the germline ends. CDR1 SGHTA and CDR2 FQGTGA come from the germline V gene.

The chain's CDR3 is CASSFPGQGVSEAFF. The CDR3 DNA is TGTGCCAGCAGCTTCCCGGGACAGGGAGTATCTGAAGCTTTCTTT. The rearrangement links TRBV11-2 to TRBJ1-1, with TRBD1 matching 9 bases. In germline, CDR1 is SGHAT, CDR2 FQNNGV. With 3 bases clipped from V and 6 bases from J, the junction kept 8 bases outside the gene matches. This CDR3 has 15 residues.

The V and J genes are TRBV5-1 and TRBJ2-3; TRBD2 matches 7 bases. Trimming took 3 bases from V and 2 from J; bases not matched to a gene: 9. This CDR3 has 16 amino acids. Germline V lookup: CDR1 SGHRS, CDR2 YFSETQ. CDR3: CASSSPLATVTDTQYF. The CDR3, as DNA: TGCGCCAGCAGCTCCCCACTAGCGACGGTCACAGATACGCAGTATTTT.

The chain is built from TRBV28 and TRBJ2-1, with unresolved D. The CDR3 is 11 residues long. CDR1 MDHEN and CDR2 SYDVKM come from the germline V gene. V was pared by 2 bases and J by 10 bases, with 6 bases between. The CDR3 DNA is TGTGCCAGCAGTTTAGCTAGGGAGCAGTTCTTC. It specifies CASSLAREQFF. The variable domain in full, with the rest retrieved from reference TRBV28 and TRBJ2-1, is DVKVTQSSRYLVKRTGEKVFLECVQDMDHENMFWYRQDPGLGLRLIYFSYDVKMKEKGDIPEGYSVSREKKERFSLILESASTNQTSMYLCASSLAREQFFGPGTRLTVL.